This T cell receptor beta chain is from a study of chemoradiotherapy in HPV16-positive cancers. V gave up 1 base and J gave up 5 bases, with 14 bases separating them. This CDR3 is 15 amino acids long. The germline gives CDR1 SGHVS, CDR2 FQNEAQ. The table came from immunoSEQ multiplex PCR; TCRdb's copy has only in-frame clones and leaves some out. The sample holds more than 10,000 clones; 70% to 90% are singletons and the top ten take around 2.4%. The sample in question was blood, obtained from a patient who underwent chemoradiotherapy. The V gene is TRBV7-8, the J gene TRBJ2-5; D gene uncertain. This clonotype originated in a human donor with HPV-associated anogenital cancer. The CDR3 DNA follows: TGTGCCAGCAGCTTAGTTACAAGGCTTTCGGAGACCCAGTACTTC. This translates into CASSLVTRLSETQYF. Supplemented by reference TRBV7-8 and TRBJ2-5, the full variable domain reads GAGVSQSPRYKVAKRGQDVALRCDPISGHVSLFWYQQALGQGPEFLTYFQNEAQLDKSGLPSDRFFAERPEGSVSTLKIQRTQQEDSAVYLCASSLVTRLSETQYFGPGTRLLVL.